These 26 T cell receptor beta chains were all obtained from the same sample, sequenced in a study of blood T cells in healthy people across ages. A second about 7 to 11 cycle PCR used barcoded and J-beta primers. Using its own MiXCR run on the 5' RACE reads, TCRdb lists one record per CDR3 protein. Among around 2 million distinct CDR3 sequences listed, 39% were seen once. Sample: blood. Receptor source: a human donor in good health.

This chain uses TRBV6-6 with TRBJ2-7; 7 nucleotides match TRBD1. The junction had 6 bases not matched to a gene; V was cut back by 0 bases and J by 4 bases. This CDR3 spans 15 amino acids. The germline V gene has CDR1 MNHNY and CDR2 SVGAGI (reference sequence). This chain's CDR3 is CASSYSGDRPYEQYF. The CDR3 nucleotides read TGTGCCAGCAGTTACTCGGGGGACAGACCTTACGAGCAGTACTTC.

CDR3 nucleotides: TGTGCCAGCAGCTTACAGCGGGGGGAACAAGAGACCCAGTACTTC. Its protein product is CASSLQRGEQETQYF. This rearrangement joins TRBV7-2 to TRBJ2-5; 9 nucleotides line up with TRBD2. V trimming: 2 bases; J trimming: 2 bases; junction bases outside the gene matches: 3. The germline CDR1 and CDR2 sequences are SGHTA and FQGNSA. The CDR3 is 15 residues long.

This clonotype was seen only once. The gene calls are TRBV27 and TRBJ2-6, with D possibly matching TRBD1 (7 bases). The CDR3 totals 17 residues. Germline loops: CDR1 MNHEY, CDR2 SMNVEV (reference sequence). Trimming pared 5 bases from V and 1 base from J, leaving 15 bases between. The CDR3 DNA follows: TGTGCCAGCAGTGTAAACAGGGGAGGATCTGGGGCCAACGTCCTGACTTTC. Translating gives CASSVNRGGSGANVLTF.

The table lists this clonotype with a few counts. This chain links TRBV5-1 with TRBJ1-2; unclear D gene. From germline, CDR1 is SGHRS and CDR2 YFSETQ. The V end lost 0 bases, the J end lost 8 bases, and 20 bases lay between the germline ends. The CDR3 extends over 16 amino acids. The CDR3 DNA sequence: TGCGCCAGCAGCTTGGCCGAGGAGGGCGCGTGGAAAGGCTACACCTTC. Amino acids: CASSLAEEGAWKGYTF.

The V gene is TRBV20-1, the J gene TRBJ2-1; TRBD1 is a possible D gene (6 bases). Between the trimmed V and J ends, which lost 5 bases and 0 bases, there was a span of 14 bases. Germline V CDR1 and CDR2: DFQATT, SNEGSKA (reference sequence). This CDR3 is 15 amino acids long. CDR3 nucleotides: TGCAGTGCTGCTACAGGGATCAGCTCCTACAATGAGCAGTTCTTC. It codes for CSAATGISSYNEQFF.

The V and J genes are TRBV21-1 and TRBJ2-6; the tabulated D call, TRBD2, remains unverified against the DNA. TRBV21-1 is reported as a pseudogene. The length of the CDR3 is 15 residues. The CDR3 sequence is CASSNSGPGANVLTF. The CDR3 DNA reads TGTGCCAGCAGCAATTCGGGGCCCGGGGCCAACGTCCTGACTTTC.

A few counts support this clonotype. The V call is TRBV29-1, the J call TRBJ2-7; D is possibly TRBD1 (5 bases). V was trimmed by 3 bases and J by 2 bases, leaving 11 bases between them. CDR1 is SQVTM and CDR2 is ANQGSEA in the germline V gene. The CDR3 runs 13 residues. Written as DNA, the CDR3 is TGCAGCGTTGAGACAGAAACAACCTACGAGCAGTACTTC. This translates into CSVETETTYEQYF.

The table lists this clonotype with a few counts. The genes are TRBV7-2 and TRBJ1-5; 7 bases align to TRBD1. The CDR3 contains 15 residues. V shed 5 bases, J shed 5 bases, and the junction held 9 bases outside the gene matches. Germline V CDR1 and CDR2: SGHTA, FQGNSA. The CDR3 region has the DNA TGTGCCAGCAGCCCCACAGGGGATGTATATCAGCCCCAGCATTTT. Translated, it gives CASSPTGDVYQPQHF. Based on the CDR3 plus reference TRBV7-2 and TRBJ1-5, the full variable domain is GAGVSQSPSNKVTEKGKDVELRCDPISGHTALYWYRQSLGQGLEFLIYFQGNSAPDKSGLPSDRFSAERTGGSVSTLTIQRTQQEDSAVYLCASSPTGDVYQPQHFGDGTRLSIL.

The V gene is TRBV10-3, the J gene TRBJ1-2; TRBD1 might be the D (6 bases). Germline lookup yields CDR1 ENHRY and CDR2 SYGVKD. Trimming removed 6 bases at V and 7 bases at J, with 12 bases between. The CDR3 is 12 residues long. The CDR3 DNA follows: TGTGCCATCAGCGAGGACAGTAGTGGCTACACCTTC. Protein: CAISEDSSGYTF.

This clonotype was counted only a few times. The J gene is TRBJ2-3, the V gene TRBV28, with TRBD2 matching over 15 bases. J gave up 3 bases and V 7 bases, and 11 bases lay outside the gene matches. CDR3 length: 18 amino acids. The germline V gene encodes CDR1 MDHEN and CDR2 SYDVKM. The CDR3 DNA reads TGTGCCAGCAAGTTAGCGGGACTAGCGGGGGGTGTTACAGATACGCAGTATTTT. Its translation is CASKLAGLAGGVTDTQYF.

As for this clonotype: One end of the junction varies from germline; a read error may be responsible. The rearrangement uses TRBV7-2 and TRBJ1-2; possible D gene TRBD1, 5 bases. This CDR3 is 14 amino acids long. CDR1 is SGHTA, CDR2 FQGNSA, per germline. CDR3 loop: CASISHSRGYGCTF. In nucleotides, the CDR3 is TGTGCCAGCATCTCGCATTCAAGGGGATATGGCTGCACCTTC.

This rearrangement joins TRBV4-1 to TRBJ2-1; 8 nucleotides line up with TRBD2. J lost 7 bases, V lost 7 bases, and 18 bases had no gene match. The CDR3 spans 17 residues. Germline CDR1 is MGHRA and CDR2 is YSYEKL. The CDR3 protein is CASTPSISGGLWNEQFF. The CDR3 nucleotides read TGCGCCAGCACCCCCTCAATAAGCGGGGGCCTTTGGAATGAGCAGTTCTTC.

The J gene is TRBJ2-1, the V gene TRBV4-3, with TRBD1 identical over 8 bases. The CDR3 loop spans 14 amino acids. J lost 6 bases, V lost 1 base, and 2 bases had no gene match. Germline CDR1 and CDR2: LGHNA and YSLEER. The CDR3 DNA sequence: TGCGCCAGCAGCCAAGTGACAGGGGTCAATGAGCAGTTCTTC. Translating gives CASSQVTGVNEQFF.

The chain is built from TRBV27 and TRBJ1-2; the D is unclear. CDR1 is MNHEY and CDR2 is SMNVEV in the germline V gene (reference sequence). There are 13 residues in the CDR3. The ends were cut back, 3 bases at V and 9 bases at J, with 14 bases in the middle. CDR3 sequence: CASSFIGERSYTF. In nucleotides, the CDR3 is TGTGCCAGCAGTTTCATTGGGGAGAGGAGCTACACCTTC.

This chain connects TRBV20-1 to TRBJ1-1; the match to TRBD1 covers 8 bases. The V gene end was trimmed by 0 bases and the J gene end by 9 bases; junction bases not matched to a gene: 9. Germline V gene sequence: CDR1 DFQATT, CDR2 SNEGSKA (reference sequence). This CDR3 is 14 amino acids long. CDR3 sequence: CSARETLGQGKAFF. CDR3 DNA sequence: TGCAGTGCTAGAGAAACGCTCGGACAGGGAAAAGCTTTCTTT.

This chain joins TRBV29-1 and TRBJ1-5, with TRBD1 as a possible D gene (5 bases). V lost 4 bases and J lost 4, with 14 bases in between. In germline, CDR1 is SQVTM, CDR2 ANQGSEA. This CDR3 has 14 amino acids. CDR3 residues: CSVAGGALNQPQHF. CDR3 sequence (DNA): TGCAGCGTTGCGGGAGGGGCCCTTAATCAGCCCCAGCATTTT.

This clonotype appeared many times. J is TRBJ2-7 and V is TRBV4-1; 9 bases agree with TRBD1. Germline V CDR1 and CDR2: MGHRA, YSYEKL. The CDR3 runs to 14 residues. Trimming took 4 bases from V and 4 from J; bases not matched to a gene: 5. CDR3 protein: CASSPRDRDYEQYF. For the CDR3, the DNA is TGCGCCAGCAGCCCCCGGGACAGGGATTACGAGCAGTACTTC.

The V and J genes are TRBV10-3 and TRBJ2-3; TRBD2 is a possible D gene (6 bases). Trimming pared 8 bases from V and 6 bases from J, leaving 15 bases between. The CDR3 has 13 amino acids. Germline CDR1 and CDR2: ENHRY and SYGVKD. The CDR3 sequence is CAIGGTGVDTQYF. The DNA for the CDR3 is TGTGCCATCGGCGGGACGGGGGTCGATACGCAGTATTTT.

The V gene is TRBV28, the J gene TRBJ2-5; D is possibly TRBD1 or TRBD2 (6 bases each). V dropped 7 bases and J dropped 5 bases, with 14 bases sitting between them. Germline V gene lookup returns CDR1 MDHEN and CDR2 SYDVKM. The CDR3 contains 13 residues. The CDR3 DNA reads TGTGCCAGCATGGAGGGGGGCGACGAGACCCAGTACTTC. Translating it yields CASMEGGDETQYF.

The chain combines TRBV7-2 with TRBJ2-1; TRBD2 is a possible D gene (5 bases). The CDR3 has 15 residues. Germline CDR1 is SGHTA and CDR2 is FQGNSA. V lost 5 bases and J lost 11, with 22 bases in between. The CDR3 region has the DNA TGTGCCAGCAGCCCCAGAGCGTCTGGACTCGGTCAGCAGTTCTTC. This sequence encodes CASSPRASGLGQQFF.

V gene TRBV25-1 combines with J gene TRBJ2-5; D gene ambiguous. The J call may not be correct, given that the DNA end is closer to TRBJ2-7. The CDR3 loop spans 15 amino acids. In germline, CDR1 is MGHDK, CDR2 SYGVNS. The CDR3 is CASSDQTSFGREQYF. The CDR3 region has the DNA TGTGCCAGCAGTGACCAAACCTCGTTCGGCCGCGAGCAGTACTTC.

This rearrangement joins TRBV12-3 or TRBV12-4 to TRBJ1-3; D perhaps matches TRBD1 (5 bases). V gave up 8 bases and J gave up 0 bases, with 11 bases separating them. The CDR3 runs 14 residues. The CDR3 spells CASEVRGSGNTIYF. In nucleotides, the CDR3 is TGTGCCAGCGAAGTAAGGGGCTCTGGAAACACCATATATTTT.

This rearrangement joins TRBV4-3 to TRBJ2-4, with no clear D. The CDR3 has 15 residues. Germline V gene sequence: CDR1 LGHNA, CDR2 YSLEER. V lost 0 bases and J 1 base, leaving 7 bases between the germline ends. The CDR3: CASSQDVGAKNIQYF. The DNA for the CDR3 is TGCGCCAGCAGCCAAGATGTGGGCGCCAAAAACATTCAGTACTTC.

The chain's CDR3 is CASSLGTGGAYEQYF. The DNA for the CDR3 is TGTGCCAGCAGCTTAGGGACAGGAGGGGCCTACGAGCAGTACTTC. The rearrangement uses TRBV7-2 and TRBJ2-7, with TRBD1 as a possible D gene (7 bases). Trimming left V 1 base short and J 2 bases short, with 12 bases between. CDR3 size: 15 residues. CDR1 and CDR2 (germline): SGHTA, FQGNSA. Based on the CDR3 plus reference TRBV7-2 and TRBJ2-7, the full variable domain is GAGVSQSPSNKVTEKGKDVELRCDPISGHTALYWYRQSLGQGLEFLIYFQGNSAPDKSGLPSDRFSAERTGGSVSTLTIQRTQQEDSAVYLCASSLGTGGAYEQYFGPGTRLTVT.

V is TRBV12-3 or TRBV12-4 and J is TRBJ2-3; 8 bases fit TRBD2. This CDR3 has 17 residues. V shed 2 bases, J shed 4 bases, and the junction held 11 bases outside the gene matches. CDR3: CASSLNAGGRSADTQYF. The CDR3 DNA is TGTGCCAGCAGTTTAAATGCGGGGGGCCGGTCGGCAGATACGCAGTATTTT.

This clonotype was counted a single time. A junction end diverges from the germline sequence, so it may reflect a read error. The V gene is TRBV15, the J gene TRBJ1-4; TRBD1 matches at 7 bases. Germline assignment: CDR1 LNHNV and CDR2 YYDKDF (reference sequence). The CDR3 loop spans 16 amino acids. CDR3 DNA: TGTGCCACCGCTGGGACAGCCCGAAACTTTAATGAAAAACGGTTTTTT. Translated, it gives CATAGTARNFNEKRFF.